A single sample gave rise to the 10 T cell receptor beta chains below, sequenced in a study of persistence of HIV-infected CD4 T cells. This was the immunoSEQ version 4 assay in survey mode. The assay was immunoSEQ multiplex PCR, and TCRdb's table has in-frame clones only and misses some. There are some 32,000 clones in the sample; 75% to 85% occur only once, and 18% lies in the top ten. These receptors' antigens are unknown. Cells were stimulated with overlapping HIV-1 Gag 15-mer peptides. Memory cells lacking CD40L and CD69 with high CD45RO were sorted. This specimen was CD4+ T cells sorted from PBMCs after 18-hour stimulation, taken from a patient who received antiretroviral therapy. The origin of the receptors is an adult woman with HIV who was CMV-seropositive.

The chain couples TRBV7-3 to TRBJ2-3, with 8 positions matching TRBD1. Germline CDR1 SGHTA, CDR2 FQGTGA. The CDR3 loop spans 14 amino acids. After removal of 7 bases from V and 3 bases from J, the junction contained 6 bases not matched to a gene. Here the CDR3 reads CASNNGQGTDTQYF. CDR3 sequence (DNA): TGTGCCAGCAACAATGGACAGGGAACAGATACGCAGTATTTT.

The J gene is TRBJ1-1, the V gene TRBV19; no clear D. The CDR3 runs to 13 residues. Germline-derived CDR1 and CDR2 are LNHDA and SQIVND (reference sequence). Trimming cost V 7 bases and J 3 bases, with 12 bases left between them. CDR3 in DNA: TGTGCCAGTAAGCTCCGTAGATACACTGAAGCTTTCTTT. Amino acids: CASKLRRYTEAFF.

The J gene is TRBJ1-5, the V gene TRBV7-2; tentatively, D is TRBD1 (6 bases). This CDR3 contains 17 residues. The V end lost 1 base, the J end lost 7 bases, and 20 bases lay between the germline ends. The germline CDR1 and CDR2 sequences are SGHTA and FQGNSA. The CDR3 loop reads CASSLEGRGGARQPQHF. DNA for the CDR3: TGTGCCAGCAGCTTAGAAGGTCGCGGGGGGGCGCGGCAGCCCCAGCATTTT.

The rearrangement joins TRBV21-1 to TRBJ2-7; the table's D call of TRBD1 was not tested on the DNA. TRBV21-1 is flagged as a pseudogene. The CDR3 covers 16 residues. CDR3 DNA sequence: TGTGCCAGCAGCCGAACAGGGGAAGAGGGGGACTACGAGCAGTACTTC. This gives the protein CASSRTGEEGDYEQYF.

The DNA for the CDR3 is TGTGCCAGCAGCTTAACTACCGGGACAGGGGGCAAGTCTGAAGCTTTCTTT. Translated, it gives CASSLTTGTGGKSEAFF. The chain carries TRBV28 and TRBJ1-1; 12 bases are shared with TRBD1. This CDR3 spans 17 amino acids. Germline CDR1 MDHEN, CDR2 SYDVKM. V lost 6 bases to trimming and J lost 6 bases; unmatched junction nucleotides: 14.

The gene calls are TRBV21-1 and TRBJ2-7; TRBD1 is taken as the D call from the table, unchecked against the DNA. TRBV21-1 is assigned pseudogene status. The CDR3 consists of 15 residues. CDR3 region: CASSPVWDRNYEQYF. CDR3 nucleotide sequence: TGTGCCAGCAGCCCAGTATGGGACAGGAACTACGAGCAGTACTTC.

The table lists this clone with a few counts. The chain carries TRBV2 and TRBJ1-1, with 7 bases aligning to TRBD1. Looked up from germline, CDR1 is SNHLY and CDR2 is FYNNEI. V shed 5 bases and J 8 bases; nucleotides not matched to a gene: 5. CDR3 length: 12 amino acids. This chain's CDR3 is CASSRQGLEAFF. The CDR3 nucleotides are TGTGCCAGCAGTAGACAGGGCTTAGAAGCTTTCTTT.

The chain carries TRBV28 and TRBJ2-5; either TRBD1 or TRBD2 may fit D (6 bases each). This CDR3 spans 13 amino acids. Between the trimmed V and J ends, which lost 4 bases and 4 bases, there was a span of 10 bases. Germline values: CDR1 MDHEN, CDR2 SYDVKM. CDR3 residues: CASSSGGRETQYF. The CDR3 nucleotides are TGTGCCAGCAGTTCTGGGGGGCGAGAGACCCAGTACTTC.

The chain uses TRBV2 and TRBJ2-2, with 8 bases aligning to TRBD2. This CDR3 has 14 residues. Germline V gene lookup returns CDR1 SNHLY and CDR2 FYNNEI. Trimming cost V 10 bases and J 6 bases; bases outside gene matches: 10. The CDR3 region is CATIRGGSAGELFF. The CDR3 DNA sequence: TGTGCCACAATCCGGGGGGGATCCGCCGGGGAGCTGTTTTTT.

This clone was observed a single time. V and J are TRBV24-1 and TRBJ2-3, with 9 bases fitting TRBD2. The CDR3 sequence is 13 residues long. Germline V lookup: CDR1 KGHDR, CDR2 SFDVKD. V lost 9 bases, J lost 5 bases, and 5 bases stayed unmatched. The CDR3 DNA reads TGTGCCACCGGGCGGGGGGGTGGAGATACGCAGTATTTT. Protein product: CATGRGGGDTQYF.